The 5 T cell receptor beta chains listed next were all sequenced from one sample in a study of blood T cell dynamics during melanoma immunotherapy. Time point of the sample: pre-treatment baseline. The repertoire was sequenced with immunoSEQ multiplex PCR; TCRdb's copy has only in-frame clones and lacks some. The repertoire consists of roughly 9,700 clones, with just over 85% occurring once and the leading ten covering around 10%. The source was blood, collected from a patient treated with checkpoint blockade. These TCRs come from a human donor with melanoma.

The chain couples TRBV5-4 to TRBJ2-3; D may match TRBD1 or TRBD2 (5 bases each). Looked up from germline, CDR1 is SGHNT and CDR2 is YYREEE (reference sequence). This CDR3 has 17 residues. Trimming removed 0 bases from V and 0 bases from J, with 14 bases in between. The CDR3 protein is CASSLATGALSTDTQYF. In DNA form, the CDR3 reads TGTGCCAGCAGCTTGGCTACCGGGGCCCTTAGCACAGATACGCAGTATTTT.

The rearrangement links TRBV18 to TRBJ1-3; D may be TRBD1 (5 bases). Trimming removed 3 bases at V and 1 base at J, with 16 bases between. Germline CDR1 reads KGHSH; CDR2 reads LQKENI. CDR3 length: 17 amino acids. In nucleotides, the CDR3 is TGTGCCAGCTCACCTCTGGTCTCCTGGGGGTCTGGAAACACCATATATTTT. Translation gives CASSPLVSWGSGNTIYF.

The gene calls are TRBV1 and TRBJ2-2; whether TRBD2, the table's D call, matches the DNA was not checked. TRBV1 is termed a pseudogene. CDR3 length: 14 amino acids. The CDR3 nucleotides read TGCACCAGCCGGAAGGAGTTCCACACCGGGGAGCTGTTTTTT. Translating gives CTSRKEFHTGELFF.

This chain joins TRBV28 and TRBJ1-6, with D uncertain. Germline CDR1 is MDHEN and CDR2 is SYDVKM. Trimming took off 5 bases at V and 5 bases at J, with 13 bases between the two ends. The CDR3 length is 15 residues. The CDR3 is CASSPPRGDNSPLHF. Written as DNA, the CDR3 is TGTGCCAGCAGTCCGCCGCGCGGGGATAATTCACCCCTCCACTTT.

J is TRBJ2-2 and V is TRBV10-2; 11 positions agree with TRBD2. CDR1 and CDR2 (germline): WSHSY, SAAADI. The V gene end was trimmed by 0 bases and the J gene end by 3 bases; junction bases not matched to a gene: 15. There are 21 residues in the CDR3. CDR3 sequence reads: CASSESAGGRLAGYYTGELFF. The CDR3 coding sequence is TGCGCCAGCAGTGAGTCGGCAGGAGGGAGACTAGCGGGGTATTACACCGGGGAGCTGTTTTTT.